This is a list of T cell receptor beta chains from one sample in a study of cytomegalovirus exposure and HLA in healthy donors. Repertoires were generated with immunoSEQ multiplex PCR, while TCRdb's copy carries only in-frame clones and drops some. The repertoire table contains just over 80,000 clones. Source material: PBMCs. The receptors stem from a woman between 25 and 40 years old in good health and CMV-seronegative. CDR3s include the opening cysteine and the closing phenylalanine or tryptophan. The D gene is left open where the match is weak.

TRBJ2-7,TRBV5-1,TRBD1,TGCGCCAGCACCTGGGGCGACAGGGCCAGGGCCTACGAGCAGTACTTC,CASTWGDRARAYEQYF
TRBJ2-7,TRBV10-1,TRBD2,TGCGCCAGCAGTGAGTCACTAGCGGGGCCTCTGAGCGAGCAGTACTTC,CASSESLAGPLSEQYF
TRBJ2-1,TRBV5-6,TRBD2,TGTGCCAGCAGCTTCGGCCTAGCGGACTACAATGAGCAGTTCTTC,CASSFGLADYNEQFF
TRBJ1-5,TRBV2,TRBD1,TGTGCCAGCAGTGAGGGGAAGACAGGGACCGTGGAGCCCCAGCATTTT,CASSEGKTGTVEPQHF
TRBJ1-1,TRBV19,TRBD1,TGTGCCAGTAGGGGGACAGTGTACACTGAAGCTTTCTTT,CASRGTVYTEAFF
TRBJ2-7,TRBV18,-,TGTGCCAGCTCACCTCGCAGATCCTACGAGCAGTACTTC,CASSPRRSYEQYF
TRBJ1-1,TRBV29-1,TRBD1,TGCAGCGCCCGGACAGGGGGGGCCACTGAAGCTTTCTTT,CSARTGGATEAFF
TRBJ2-1,TRBV9,TRBD1,TGTGCCAGCAGCGTAGGACACAGGGGCGCCGACAATGAGCAGTTCTTC,CASSVGHRGADNEQFF
TRBJ2-1,TRBV4-1,TRBD2,TGCGCCAGCAGCCAAGATTCGGGGACTATAAATGAGCAGTTCTTC,CASSQDSGTINEQFF
TRBJ1-1,TRBV5-1,TRBD1,TGCGCCAGCAGCCCTAGGACAGGGGGCATCCAAGGCACTGAAGCTTTCTTT,CASSPRTGGIQGTEAFF
TRBJ2-1,TRBV4-1,TRBD1,TGCGCCAGCAGCCCTATGGGACAGGGGAGCAATGAGCAGTTCTTC,CASSPMGQGSNEQFF
TRBJ2-1,TRBV2,TRBD1,TGTGCCAGCAGTGAAAGTTTGGGACAGGGAAATGAGCAGTTCTTC,CASSESLGQGNEQFF
TRBJ2-5,TRBV15,TRBD1,TGTGCCACCAGCAGGGGGACAGATACCCAAGAGACCCAGTACTTC,CATSRGTDTQETQYF
TRBJ1-2,TRBV2,-,TGTGCCAGCTCGCTCAACAGGGCGAGCACCTATGGCTACACCTTC,CASSLNRASTYGYTF
TRBJ1-2,TRBV29-1,TRBD1,TGCAGCGTTGCAGGGGGCTATGGCTACACCTTC,CSVAGGYGYTF